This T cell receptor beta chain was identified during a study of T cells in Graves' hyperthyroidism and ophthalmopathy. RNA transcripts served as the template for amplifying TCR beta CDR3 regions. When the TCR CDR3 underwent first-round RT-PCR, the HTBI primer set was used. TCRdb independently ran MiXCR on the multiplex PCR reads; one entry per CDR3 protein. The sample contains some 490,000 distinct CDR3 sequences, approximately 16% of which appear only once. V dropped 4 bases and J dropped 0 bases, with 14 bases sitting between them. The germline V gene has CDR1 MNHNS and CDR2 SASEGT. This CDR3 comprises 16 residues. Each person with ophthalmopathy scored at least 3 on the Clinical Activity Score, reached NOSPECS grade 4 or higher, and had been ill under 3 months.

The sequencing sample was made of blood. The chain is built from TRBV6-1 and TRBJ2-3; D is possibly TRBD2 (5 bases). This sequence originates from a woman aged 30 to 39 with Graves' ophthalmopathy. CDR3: CASSATSPTSTDTQYF. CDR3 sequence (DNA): TGTGCCAGCAGTGCCACTAGTCCTACTAGCACAGATACGCAGTATTTT.